This T cell receptor (beta chain) was obtained from a study of OX40 agonist ivuxolimab in advanced cancers. Study-level background: Prior anti-PD-1, anti-PD-L1 or anti-CTLA-4 therapy was allowed; more than 30% had some. Three patients responded partially, comprising one with hepatocellular carcinoma and two with cutaneous melanoma. The study, taken as a whole, reports: The study found among the lowest clonal expansion in partial responders at 0.1-3.0 mg/kg. Expanded clones were, on average, more numerous in CD8+ T cells than in CD4+.

CDR3 length: 11 amino acids. Trimming shortened V by 7 bases and J by 11 bases, and 17 bases separated the two germline ends. Germline values: CDR1 DFQATT, CDR2 SNEGSKA (reference sequence). Note on this clone: What it recognizes is unknown.

Repertoires were generated with immunoSEQ multiplex PCR, while TCRdb's copy carries only in-frame clones and drops some. The table lists roughly 110,000 clones, around 90% of them singletons. The sample in question was CD4+ or CD8+ T cells sorted from blood, obtained in a trial of the OX40 agonist ivuxolimab. This TCR came from an adult with an advanced solid tumor such as melanoma, head and neck, liver or kidney cancer. The chain uses TRBV20-1 and TRBJ2-5, with D perhaps given as TRBD1 or TRBD2 (6 bases each). CDR3 in amino acids: CSGGGSGEQYF. The CDR3 DNA follows: TGCAGTGGAGGGGGGTCTGGGGAGCAGTACTTC.